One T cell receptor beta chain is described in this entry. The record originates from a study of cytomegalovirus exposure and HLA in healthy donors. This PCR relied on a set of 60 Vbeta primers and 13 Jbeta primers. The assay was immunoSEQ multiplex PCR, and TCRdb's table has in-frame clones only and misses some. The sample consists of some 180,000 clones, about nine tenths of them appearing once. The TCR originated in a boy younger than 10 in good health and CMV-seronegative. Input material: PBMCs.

The CDR3 loop reads CASSLSGGVGYEQYF. CDR3 nucleotides: TGTGCCAGCAGTTTATCTGGAGGGGTCGGGTACGAGCAGTACTTC. This rearrangement joins TRBV27 to TRBJ2-7; possibly TRBD2 for D (6 bases). In germline, CDR1 is MNHEY, CDR2 SMNVEV (reference sequence). The CDR3 has 15 residues. Trimming cost V 0 bases and J 4 bases, with 13 bases left between them.